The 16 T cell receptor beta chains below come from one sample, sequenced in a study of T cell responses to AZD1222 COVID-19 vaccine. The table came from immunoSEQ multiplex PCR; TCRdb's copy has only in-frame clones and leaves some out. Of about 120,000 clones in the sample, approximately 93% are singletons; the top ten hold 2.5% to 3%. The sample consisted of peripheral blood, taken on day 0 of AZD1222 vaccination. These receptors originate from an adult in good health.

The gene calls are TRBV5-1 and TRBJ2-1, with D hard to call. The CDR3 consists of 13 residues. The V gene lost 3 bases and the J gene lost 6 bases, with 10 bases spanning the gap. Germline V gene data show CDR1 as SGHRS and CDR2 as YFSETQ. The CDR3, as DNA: TGCGCCAGCAGCTCGCCGGGCGGCAATGAGCAGTTCTTC. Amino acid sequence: CASSSPGGNEQFF. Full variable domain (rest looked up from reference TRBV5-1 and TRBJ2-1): KAGVTQTPRYLIKTRGQQVTLSCSPISGHRSVSWYQQTPGQGLQFLFEYFSETQRNKGNFPGRFSGRQFSNSRSEMNVSTLELGDSALYLCASSSPGGNEQFFGPGTRLTVL.

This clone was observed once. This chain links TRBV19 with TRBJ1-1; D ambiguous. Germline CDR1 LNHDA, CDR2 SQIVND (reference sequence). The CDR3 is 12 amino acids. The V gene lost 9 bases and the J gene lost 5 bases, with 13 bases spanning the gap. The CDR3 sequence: CASRDSFTEAFF. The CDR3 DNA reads TGTGCCAGCAGAGATTCGTTTACTGAAGCTTTCTTT.

This chain's CDR3 is CASSEGGTGRVLNQPQHF. In DNA, the CDR3 is TGTGCCAGCAGTGAAGGCGGGACAGGGAGGGTTCTGAATCAGCCCCAGCATTTT. This rearrangement joins TRBV6-1 to TRBJ1-5, with TRBD1 identical over 9 bases. In germline, CDR1 is MNHNS, CDR2 SASEGT. CDR3 length equals 18 residues. With 1 base clipped from V and 4 bases from J, the junction kept 11 bases outside the gene matches.

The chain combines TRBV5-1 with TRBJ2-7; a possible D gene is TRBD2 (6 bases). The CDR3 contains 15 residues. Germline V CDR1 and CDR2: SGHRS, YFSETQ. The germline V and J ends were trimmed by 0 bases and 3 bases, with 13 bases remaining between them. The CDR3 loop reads CASSLVGGIRYEQYF. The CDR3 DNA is TGCGCCAGCAGCTTGGTTGGAGGGATTCGCTACGAGCAGTACTTC.

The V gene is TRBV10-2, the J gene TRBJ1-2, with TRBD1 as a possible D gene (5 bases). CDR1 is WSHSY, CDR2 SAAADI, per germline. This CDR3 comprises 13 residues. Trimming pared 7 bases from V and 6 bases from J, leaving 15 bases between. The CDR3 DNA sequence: TGCGCCAGCAACACGCTCAGGGCCGATGGCTACACCTTC. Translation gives CASNTLRADGYTF.

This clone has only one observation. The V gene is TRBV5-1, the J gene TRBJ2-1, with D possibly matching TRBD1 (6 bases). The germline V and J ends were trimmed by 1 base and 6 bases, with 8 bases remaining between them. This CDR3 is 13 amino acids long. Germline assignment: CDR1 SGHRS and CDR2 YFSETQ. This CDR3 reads CASSLQGLNEQFF. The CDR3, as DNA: TGCGCCAGCAGCTTGCAGGGGCTCAATGAGCAGTTCTTC.

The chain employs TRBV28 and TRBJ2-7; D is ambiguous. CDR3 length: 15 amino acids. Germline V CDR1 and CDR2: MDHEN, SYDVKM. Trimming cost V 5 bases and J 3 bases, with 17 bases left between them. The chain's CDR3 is CASSPLQQIHYEQYF. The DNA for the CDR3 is TGTGCCAGCAGTCCCCTCCAACAAATTCACTACGAGCAGTACTTC.

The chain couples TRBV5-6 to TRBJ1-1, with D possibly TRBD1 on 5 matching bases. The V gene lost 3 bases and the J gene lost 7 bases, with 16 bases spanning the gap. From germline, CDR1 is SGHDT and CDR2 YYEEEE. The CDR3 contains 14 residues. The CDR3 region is CASSWGAPRVEAFF. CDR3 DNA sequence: TGTGCCAGCAGCTGGGGAGCTCCCAGGGTTGAAGCTTTCTTT.

The CDR3 DNA reads as TGTGCCACCAGTGACAACTCCAGGGGGGGTTTCAATGAGCAGTTCTTC. This gives the protein CATSDNSRGGFNEQFF. V is TRBV24-1 and J is TRBJ2-1; D may correspond to TRBD1 or TRBD2 (7 bases each). The CDR3 is 16 residues long. Trimming pared 4 bases from V and 6 bases from J, leaving 18 bases between. CDR1 is KGHDR, CDR2 SFDVKD, per germline.

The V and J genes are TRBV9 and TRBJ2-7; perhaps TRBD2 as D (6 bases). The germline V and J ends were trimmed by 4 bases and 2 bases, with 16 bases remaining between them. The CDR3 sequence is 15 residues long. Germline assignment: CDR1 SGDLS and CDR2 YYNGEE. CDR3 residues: CASSPGGTVPYEQYF. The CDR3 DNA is TGTGCCAGCAGCCCAGGAGGGACTGTTCCCTACGAGCAGTACTTC.

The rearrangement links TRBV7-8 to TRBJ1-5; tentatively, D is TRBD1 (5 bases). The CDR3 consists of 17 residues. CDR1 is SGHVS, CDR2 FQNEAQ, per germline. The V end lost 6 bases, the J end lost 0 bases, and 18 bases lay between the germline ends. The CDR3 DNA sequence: TGTGCCAGCAGTCCTTCCAGGGTTGCGATTAGCAATCAGCCCCAGCATTTT. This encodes CASSPSRVAISNQPQHF.

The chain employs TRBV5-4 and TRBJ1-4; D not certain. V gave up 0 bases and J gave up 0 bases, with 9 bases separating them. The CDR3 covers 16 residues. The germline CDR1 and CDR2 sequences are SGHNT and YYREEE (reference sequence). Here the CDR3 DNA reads TGTGCCAGCAGCTTGGATCCCCAATCAACTAATGAAAAACTGTTTTTT. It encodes CASSLDPQSTNEKLFF.

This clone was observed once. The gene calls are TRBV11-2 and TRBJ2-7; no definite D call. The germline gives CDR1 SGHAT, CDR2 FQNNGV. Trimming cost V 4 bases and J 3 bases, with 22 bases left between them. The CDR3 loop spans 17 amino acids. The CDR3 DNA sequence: TGTGCCAGCAGCTACCCCTCGACCAAGCCCGGTCGCTACGAGCAGTACTTC. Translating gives CASSYPSTKPGRYEQYF.

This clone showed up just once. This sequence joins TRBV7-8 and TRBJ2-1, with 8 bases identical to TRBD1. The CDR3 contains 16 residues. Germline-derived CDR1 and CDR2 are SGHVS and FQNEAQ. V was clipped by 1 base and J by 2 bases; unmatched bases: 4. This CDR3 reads CASSLVAGGAYNEQFF. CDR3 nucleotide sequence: TGTGCCAGCAGCTTAGTGGCAGGGGGCGCCTACAATGAGCAGTTCTTC.

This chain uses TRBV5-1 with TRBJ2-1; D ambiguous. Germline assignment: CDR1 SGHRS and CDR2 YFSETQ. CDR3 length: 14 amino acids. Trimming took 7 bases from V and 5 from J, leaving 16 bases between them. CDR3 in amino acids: CASRGSSVNNEQFF. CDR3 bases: TGCGCCAGCCGTGGGTCTAGTGTGAACAATGAGCAGTTCTTC.

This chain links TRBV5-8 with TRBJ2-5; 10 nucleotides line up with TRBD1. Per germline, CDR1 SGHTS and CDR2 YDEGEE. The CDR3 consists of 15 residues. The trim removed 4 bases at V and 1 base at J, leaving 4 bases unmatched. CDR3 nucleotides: TGTGCCAGCAGCCGAGGACAGGGGGGCCAAGAGACCCAGTACTTC. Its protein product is CASSRGQGGQETQYF.